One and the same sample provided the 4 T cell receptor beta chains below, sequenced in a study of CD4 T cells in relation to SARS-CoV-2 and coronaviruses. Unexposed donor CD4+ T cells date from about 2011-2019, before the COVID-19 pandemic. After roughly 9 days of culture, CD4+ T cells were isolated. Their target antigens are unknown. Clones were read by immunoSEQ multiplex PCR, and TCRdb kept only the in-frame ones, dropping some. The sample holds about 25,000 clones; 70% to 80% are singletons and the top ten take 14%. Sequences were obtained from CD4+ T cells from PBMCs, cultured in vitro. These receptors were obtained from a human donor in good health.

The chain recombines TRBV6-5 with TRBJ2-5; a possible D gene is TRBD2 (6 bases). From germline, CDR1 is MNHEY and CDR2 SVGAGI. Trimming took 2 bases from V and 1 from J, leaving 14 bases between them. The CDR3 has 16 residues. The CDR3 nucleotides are TGTGCCAGCAGTTACATGAGCGGGTTCCCCCAAGAGACCCAGTACTTC. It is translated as CASSYMSGFPQETQYF.

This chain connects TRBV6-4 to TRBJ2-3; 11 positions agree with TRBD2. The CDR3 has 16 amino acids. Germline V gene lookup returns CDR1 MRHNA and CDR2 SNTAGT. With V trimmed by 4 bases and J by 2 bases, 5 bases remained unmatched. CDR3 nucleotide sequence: TGTGCCAGCAGTGCCCTGGGACTAGCGGACACAGATACGCAGTATTTT. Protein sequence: CASSALGLADTDTQYF.

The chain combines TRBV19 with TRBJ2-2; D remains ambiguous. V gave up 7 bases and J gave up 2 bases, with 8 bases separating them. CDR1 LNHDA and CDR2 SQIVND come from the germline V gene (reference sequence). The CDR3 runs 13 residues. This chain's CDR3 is CASMWRNTGELFF. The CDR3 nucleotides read TGTGCCAGTATGTGGAGAAACACCGGGGAGCTGTTTTTT. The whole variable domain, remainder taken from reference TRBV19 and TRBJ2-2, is DGGITQSPKYLFRKEGQNVTLSCEQNLNHDAMYWYRQDPGQGLRLIYYSQIVNDFQKGDIAEGYSVSREKKESFPLTVTSAQKNPTAFYLCASMWRNTGELFFGEGSRLTVL.

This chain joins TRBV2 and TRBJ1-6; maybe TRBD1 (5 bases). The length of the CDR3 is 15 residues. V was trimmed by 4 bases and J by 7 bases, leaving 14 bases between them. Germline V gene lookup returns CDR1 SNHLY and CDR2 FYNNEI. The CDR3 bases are TGTGCCAGCAGTGTGACAGCTACCCAGAATTCACCCCTCCACTTT. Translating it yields CASSVTATQNSPLHF.